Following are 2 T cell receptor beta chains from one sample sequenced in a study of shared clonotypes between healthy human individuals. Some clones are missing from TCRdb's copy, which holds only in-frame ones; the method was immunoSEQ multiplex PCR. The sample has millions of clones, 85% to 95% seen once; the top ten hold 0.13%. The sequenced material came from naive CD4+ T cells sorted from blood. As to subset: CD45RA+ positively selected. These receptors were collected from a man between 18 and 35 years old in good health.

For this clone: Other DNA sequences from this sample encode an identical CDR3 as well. The CDR3 sequence: CASRAGGDTQYF. CDR3 in DNA: TGTGCCAGCAGAGCGGGAGGAGATACGCAGTATTTT. This chain joins TRBV2 and TRBJ2-3, with 9 nucleotides matching TRBD2. Trimming at V came to 6 bases and at J to 5 bases, leaving 0 bases not matched to a gene. This CDR3 has 12 amino acids. Germline V gene sequence: CDR1 SNHLY, CDR2 FYNNEI.

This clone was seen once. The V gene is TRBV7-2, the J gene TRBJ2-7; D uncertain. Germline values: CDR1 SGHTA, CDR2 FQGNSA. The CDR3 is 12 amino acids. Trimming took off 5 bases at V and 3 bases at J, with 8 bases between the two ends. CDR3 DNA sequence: TGTGCCAGCAGCCCGACACTCTACGAGCAGTACTTC. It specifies CASSPTLYEQYF.